This TCR beta chain came from a study of CD8 T cells in ankylosing spondylitis. Preparation of TCR beta libraries was done by quantitative 5'-RACE with molecular barcodes. Each CDR3 protein gets one entry after TCRdb re-called the 5' RACE reads with MiXCR. The table lists around 770,000 distinct CDR3 sequences, approximately 12% of them singletons. Regarding the study as a whole: A CD8+ phenotype characterized the disease-linked clones, which were relatively rare in peripheral blood. Blood of patients with ankylosing spondylitis appeared to be characterized by a TCR beta motif of several highly homologous variants.

The V gene lost 3 bases and the J gene lost 5 bases, with 7 bases spanning the gap. The germline V gene has CDR1 SGHTA and CDR2 FQGNSA. This CDR3 has 12 residues. This clonotype showed up just a few times. Its antigen is currently unknown. The origin of this receptor is a male donor with ankylosing spondylitis. Material for sequencing was blood, either unsorted or a sorted T cell fraction (not recorded which). The chain links TRBV7-2 to TRBJ1-1; D gene ambiguous. CDR3 sequence (DNA): TGTGCCAGCAGCTTTTTCGGGACTGAAGCTTTCTTT. Protein: CASSFFGTEAFF.